This paragraph covers one T cell receptor (beta chain) sequence. Investigators spread the genomic DNA of each subset evenly over several immunoSEQ plates. The method was immunoSEQ multiplex PCR; TCRdb's version includes in-frame clones alone and lacks a portion of them. The profile shows 850,000 to 1,200,000 clones, roughly 80% of them singletons. The data stem from a study of shared clonotypes between healthy human individuals. This CDR3 has 15 amino acids. V lost 1 base and J 1 base, leaving 10 bases between the germline ends. The germline V gene encodes CDR1 MGHDK and CDR2 SYGVNS. Caucasian adults residing in Nashville, Tennessee made up all the donors.

Sequencing input: memory CD4+ T cells sorted from blood. Subset defined: CD45RA-negative fraction. This rearrangement joins TRBV25-1 to TRBJ1-1; D gene unclear. This TCR was recovered from a man between 18 and 29 years old in good health. CDR3 region: CASSEFGVGNTEAFF. DNA for the CDR3: TGTGCCAGCAGTGAATTTGGGGTTGGGAACACTGAAGCTTTCTTT.